The rows below give T cell receptor beta chains drawn from one sample of a study of blood T cell repertoires in COVID-19. Measured with immunoSEQ multiplex PCR; TCRdb has only the in-frame clones, and not every one. The top ten clones hold roughly 4.3% of a sample with around 250,000 clones, approximately 90% of them seen once. The sample consisted of PBMCs or T cells enriched from blood (not recorded which). The receptors stem from a young woman with acute COVID-19. Each CDR3 is given with its conserved first and last residue. A D gene is named only where the DNA matches it firmly. Size is stated for part of the rows, as once, few or many counts, or as a class when the clone is expanded.

d_call clone_size j_call v_call cdr3_length cdr3_nt cdr3_aa
NA NA TRBJ2-7 TRBV9 16 TGTGCCAGCAGTCGCACCGGGACAAGTCGCAACTACGAGCAGTACTTC CASSRTGTSRNYEQYF
TRBD1 once TRBJ2-2 TRBV14 17 TGTGCCAGCAGCCCATTAGTCAACCAGGGGGACACCGGGGAGCTGTTTTTT CASSPLVNQGDTGELFF
NA NA TRBJ2-3 TRBV12-3/TRBV12-4 11 TGTGCCAGCACCCTAGAAGATACGCAGTATTTT CASTLEDTQYF
TRBD2 NA TRBJ2-1 TRBV4-3 17 TGCGCCAGCAGCCAAGGACGCGCGGGAGGAACCTACAATGAGCAGTTCTTC CASSQGRAGGTYNEQFF
NA NA TRBJ2-5 TRBV4-1 16 TGCGCCAGCAGCCAAGATCAGTTTCCCGTAGCAGAGACCCAGTACTTC CASSQDQFPVAETQYF
NA once TRBJ2-3 TRBV7-9 12 TGTGCCAGCAGCTTTCTTCCAGATACGCAGTATTTT CASSFLPDTQYF
TRBD2 NA TRBJ2-1 TRBV27 15 TGTGCCAGCACCCCGGTGGGACTAGCTTACAATGAGCAGTTCTTC CASTPVGLAYNEQFF
TRBD2 NA TRBJ2-1 TRBV6-4 14 TGTGCCAGCAGTGGACTAGCGGGAGGCAATGAGCAGTTCTTC CASSGLAGGNEQFF
TRBD2 NA TRBJ2-7 TRBV29-1 12 TGCAGCGGCTCAAGCGGGACCTACGAGCAGTACTTC CSGSSGTYEQYF
TRBD2 once TRBJ2-3 TRBV9 16 TGTGCCAGCAGCGTCACTAGCGGACCCCCAGGGGATACGCAGTATTTT CASSVTSGPPGDTQYF
NA NA TRBJ2-7 TRBV29-1 13 TGCAGCGTTGGAACGAGCCTTGACTACGAGCAGTACTTC CSVGTSLDYEQYF
TRBD2 NA TRBJ2-7 TRBV5-1 14 TGCGCCAGCAGCGGGGGACTAGTTTCATACGAGCAGTACTTC CASSGGLVSYEQYF
TRBD1 NA TRBJ1-5 TRBV4-1 17 TGCGCCAGCAGCCAGGAGACCCCGGGACAGGGCAATCAGCCCCAGCATTTT CASSQETPGQGNQPQHF
TRBD1 NA TRBJ1-1 TRBV30 13 TGTGCCTGGAGCCCGACAGGGCTCACTGAAGCTTTCTTT CAWSPTGLTEAFF
TRBD2 NA TRBJ2-3 TRBV7-2 17 TGTGCCAGCAGCTTAAATGAACTAGCGCCCACGCCAGATACGCAGTATTTT CASSLNELAPTPDTQYF
NA NA TRBJ1-4 TRBV7-6 15 TGTGCCAGCAGCTTAAGTGGGGGGGCCGGGGACGAGGTTGCCTTT CASSLSGGAGDEVAF
TRBD2 NA TRBJ2-1 TRBV2 15 TGTGCCAGCACCGATGCCGGGAGGCAGAACAATGAGCAGTTCTTC CASTDAGRQNNEQFF
NA NA TRBJ2-2 TRBV9 17 TGTGCCAGCAACAGCGCCGTCCGGACTGATGACACCGGGGAGCTGTTTTTT CASNSAVRTDDTGELFF
TRBD2 NA TRBJ2-3 TRBV18 16 TGTGCCAGCTCACCACGAACTAGCGGGATCTCAGATACGCAGTATTTT CASSPRTSGISDTQYF